This T cell receptor (beta chain) was recorded in a study of blood T cells in healthy people across ages (dated by TCRdb to about 2015). Study-wide context: In model experiments, template switching captured roughly one uniquely barcoded TCR beta cDNA molecule for every two T cells. Donors of different ages were randomly distributed across sequencing lanes to avoid experimental bias. Four age groups were formed from the donors: young (average roughly 15 years), middle-aged (approximately 41), aged (approximately 60) and long-lived (82). Using the same blood draw, the study looked at two additional independent replicas of 1 million unique cDNA reads for two donors, one aged 18 to 30 and the other aged 80 or older. To track age-related changes in TCR beta repertoire diversity, the study relied on deep sequencing normalized with unique cDNA molecular identifiers.

To prepare the library, 5' RACE was applied. The instrument given in TCRdb is Illumina HiSeq 2500. A second PCR of roughly 7 to 12 cycles was performed with a sample-barcoded 5' primer and a J-beta primer mix. A unique molecular identifier was introduced onto each TCR beta cDNA molecule by a template-switch 5' adaptor carrying 12 random nucleotides. Each sample yielded at least 3 million CDR3-containing paired-end reads. All of the RNA was converted into first-strand cDNA using the Mint cDNA synthesis kit, with a TRBC-specific oligonucleotide serving as the primer. Following uracil-DNA glycosylase treatment, a first 18-cycle PCR with universal primers M1SS and BC2_uni_R was performed on all cDNA. Turning to the authors' computational methods: For normalization, 1 million high-quality reads, each with a distinct molecular identifier, were randomly selected from each sample. Instead of being binned into consensus sequences, reads with shared molecular identifiers were discarded. MiTCR, with a Q25 quality threshold and the strictest error-elimination algorithm, was used for CDR3 identification, clonotype clustering and error correction. A nonparametric unseen species model with Euler transformation was used to estimate a lower bound on total TCR beta diversity. TCRdb trimmed the raw reads at Q25, called clones with MiXCR and kept productive beta chains. One record per CDR3 amino acid sequence lists the most common genes and DNA. It is TCRdb's table, rather than the study itself, that gives the V and J calls and clone size. The sample profile shows just under 900,000 distinct CDR3 sequences; about 30% of them were found once. Roughly a sixth of the sample is taken by the ten largest.

This clonotype showed up many times. The specificity of this receptor is unknown. No base qualities exist here, and no much larger clone lies one base off it. Trimming takes 0 bases from V and 14 bases from J, and the germline ends sit 13 bases apart. The CDR3 holds 12 amino acids from the cysteine to the phenylalanine. Just CDR3 DNA is preserved here, 36 bases in frame from base 1. Based on the germline V gene, the CDR1 and CDR2 sequences are SGDLS and YYNGEE. Findings and caveats that apply to the study as a whole: A strong correlation was found between observed TCR beta diversity and the percentage of naive T cells measured by flow cytometry. The CMV infection status of donors was not known, potentially confounding age-related changes in expanded clonotypes. Bulk unsorted PBMC profiling prevented conclusive comparison of naive and antigen-experienced compartments. Observed TCR beta diversity per million T cells fell roughly linearly with age, and a significant reduction was already apparent by age roughly 40. The long-lived group showed more naive CD4+ T cells, fewer expanded clones and increased TCR diversity than the aged group, suggesting age selection. Total diversity estimates from one million sequenced T cells were considered lower bounds and underestimates.

The donors were roughly 39 Caucasian individuals from Russia, aged 6 to 90 years, who were systemically healthy. Each donor gave around 9.5 milliliters of peripheral blood, collected into EDTA-treated Vacutainer tubes. Ficoll-Paque density-gradient centrifugation was used to isolate PBMCs, with at least 7 million obtained per sample. Trizol reagent was used to extract total RNA from the PBMCs, yielding at least 5.5 micrograms per sample. Naive CD45RAhigh/CD27high T cell percentages were measured by flow cytometry on a PBMC aliquot from every donor. This receptor was identified in a woman older than 75 in good health. The chain uses TRBV9 and TRBJ2-3; no D segment can be confidently identified. The sample taken for sequencing was blood. This receptor carries the CDR3 CASSVVMGPPYF. In nucleotide form, the sequence is TGTGCCAGCAGCGTAGTAATGGGTCCCCCGTATTTT.